The rows below give T cell receptor beta chains drawn from one sample of a study of blood T cell repertoires in COVID-19. The repertoire was sequenced with immunoSEQ multiplex PCR; TCRdb's copy has only in-frame clones and lacks some. The sample lists under 300,000 clones; 86% were seen once. Sample: peripheral blood. These receptors came from a man aged 80 or over with acute or convalescent COVID-19. CDR3s include the opening cysteine and the closing phenylalanine or tryptophan. Fields, in order: D gene, V gene, CDR3 protein. The D gene is left open where the match is weak.

-,TRBV15,CATSRVREDYGYTF
-,TRBV27,CASRSDRLIGPQHF
TRBD2,TRBV7-9,CASSSGGRASYEQYF
-,TRBV10-3,CATSGIWSTDTQYF
TRBD1,TRBV5-1,CASSLEARGPNTGELFF
TRBD2,TRBV6-5,CASSYSAGAPYEQYF
TRBD1,TRBV19,CASVVGQAGFPEAFF
TRBD1,TRBV19,CASADRGRPYGYTF
-,TRBV28,CASSLQGTSSEQYF
TRBD2,TRBV5-4,CASSSSGRTDTQYF
TRBD2,TRBV6-5,CASSYSPSGSYNEQFF
-,TRBV18,CASSPFDFSYEQYF
-,TRBV28,CASSLAGYGYTF
TRBD1,TRBV24-1,CATSDPRGLSTDTHYF
-,TRBV7-9,CASSEEAGTEAFF
TRBD1,TRBV7-9,CASSPLGQGENTIYF
TRBD2,TRBV7-3,CASSSLAGSYNEQFF
TRBD2,TRBV7-8,CASSLKVGTIQETQYF
TRBD1,TRBV11-1,CASSLSQDRGSPLHF
TRBD2,TRBV10-3,CAISFGGVGTGELFF
-,TRBV19,CAVQNGGLGTEAFF
-,TRBV27,CASSLGGGGNYGYTF
TRBD2,TRBV11-2,CASNAGTSAYSYEQYF
-,TRBV6-5,CASSSIQSTEAFF
TRBD2,TRBV28,CASSQVAGSSTDTQYF
-,TRBV9,CASSIREFGNTIYF
-,TRBV5-1,CASSLGLSTPSNSPLHF
-,TRBV18,CASSPLQGASSYEQYF
-,TRBV3-1/TRBV3-2,CASSQTGNRPNSPLHF
TRBD1,TRBV4-2,CASSQGRTGGEQFF
TRBD2,TRBV4-2,CASSQAGLAGGFTDTQYF
TRBD1,TRBV3-1/TRBV3-2,CASSQDAQGNYGYTF
TRBD1,TRBV14,CASSHGRDRSQETQYF
TRBD1,TRBV19,CASSSPRTGIYEQYF
-,TRBV20-1,CSAPSYGYTF
TRBD1,TRBV5-5,CASSWGQGRSYNEQFF
-,TRBV10-3,CAIRDGVSYTEAFF
-,TRBV5-1,CASSNVLSGYEQYF
-,TRBV7-2,CASSLVIRGGNTIYF
-,TRBV28,CASEGEGAYNEQFF
-,TRBV5-1,CASSLDIGTEAFF
-,TRBV29-1,CSVLGGVRAYNEQFF
TRBD1,TRBV27,CASSPDRGGSPLHF
-,TRBV19,CATLKAGSGTF
-,TRBV5-1,CASSRQSPYEQYF